These 8 T cell receptor beta chains were sequenced from one sample in a study of T cell changes during pregnancy in multiple sclerosis. Libraries were prepared by immunoSEQ multiplex PCR; TCRdb keeps only in-frame clonotypes and omits some of them. Here the sample spans around 69,000 clones, around 94% being singletons. Sequencing was performed on peripheral blood, taken in the second trimester of pregnancy. The receptor source for this set is a female donor in good health, enrolled as a control in a pregnancy study.

The rearrangement uses TRBV7-2 and TRBJ2-3, with D tentatively TRBD2 (5 bases). Germline CDR1 is SGHTA and CDR2 is FQGNSA. The CDR3 has 13 amino acids. Trimming shortened V by 2 bases and J by 3 bases, and 6 bases separated the two germline ends. The CDR3 region has the DNA TGTGCCAGCAGCTTAATAGCGACAGATACGCAGTATTTT. Protein: CASSLIATDTQYF.

J is TRBJ1-6 and V is TRBV7-8; TRBD1 might be the D (5 bases). The CDR3 sequence is 18 residues long. Germline V CDR1 and CDR2: SGHVS, FQNEAQ. V shed 3 bases and J shed 0 bases, with 15 bases lying between them. The CDR3 region is CASSLGGTPSSYNSPLHF. CDR3 sequence (DNA): TGTGCCAGCAGCTTGGGAGGGACTCCGAGCTCCTATAATTCACCCCTCCACTTT. The full variable domain, rest sourced from reference TRBV7-8 and TRBJ1-6, is GAGVSQSPRYKVAKRGQDVALRCDPISGHVSLFWYQQALGQGPEFLTYFQNEAQLDKSGLPSDRFFAERPEGSVSTLKIQRTQQEDSAVYLCASSLGGTPSSYNSPLHFGNGTRLTVT.

V and J are TRBV5-1 and TRBJ2-1; 10 bases map to TRBD1. V lost 2 bases, J lost 5 bases, and 4 bases stayed unmatched. Per germline, CDR1 SGHRS and CDR2 YFSETQ. The CDR3 totals 15 residues. In DNA, the CDR3 is TGCGCCAGCAGCTTTCCCGGGACAGGGGACAATGAGCAGTTCTTC. Protein: CASSFPGTGDNEQFF.

The chain uses TRBV7-8 and TRBJ1-4; the match to TRBD1 covers 11 bases. The CDR3 totals 15 residues. V lost 5 bases, J lost 5 bases, and 4 bases stayed unmatched. Per the germline V gene, CDR1 is SGHVS and CDR2 is FQNEAQ. DNA of the CDR3: TGTGCCAGCAGCCTGGGGGACAGGGGGAATGAAAAACTGTTTTTT. Its protein product is CASSLGDRGNEKLFF.

The chain recombines TRBV5-4 with TRBJ1-1; the match to TRBD1 covers 7 bases. From germline, CDR1 is SGHNT and CDR2 YYREEE (reference sequence). The CDR3 spans 15 residues. V lost 0 bases, J lost 4 bases, and 6 bases stayed unmatched. The CDR3 region is CASSLVTGVSTEAFF. As DNA, the CDR3 is TGTGCCAGCAGCTTGGTAACAGGGGTTAGCACTGAAGCTTTCTTT.

The chain recombines TRBV7-9 with TRBJ2-7; D unclear. CDR3 length: 11 residues. Trimming cost V 2 bases and J 7 bases, with 6 bases left between them. Germline V CDR1 and CDR2: SEHNR, FQNEAQ (reference sequence). CDR3 DNA sequence: TGTGCCAGCAGCTTAAAGAGTGAGCAGTACTTC. It codes for CASSLKSEQYF.

V and J are TRBV4-2 and TRBJ2-1, with TRBD1 matching 8 bases. Losses at the gene ends were 2 bases for V and 3 bases for J; bases not matched to a gene: 3. The CDR3 runs to 15 residues. Germline lookup yields CDR1 LGHNA and CDR2 YNFKEQ. CDR3 residues: CASSQRTGNYNEQFF. CDR3 coding DNA: TGTGCCAGCAGCCAACGGACAGGGAACTACAATGAGCAGTTCTTC.

The chain combines TRBV6-5 with TRBJ2-1; 9 bases are shared with TRBD1. Germline CDR1 MNHEY, CDR2 SVGAGI. The CDR3 spans 15 residues. Trimming removed 8 bases from V and 7 bases from J; junction bases left unmatched: 12. The CDR3 is CASALSGTGWNEQFF. CDR3 sequence (DNA): TGTGCCAGCGCCTTGTCCGGGACAGGGTGGAATGAGCAGTTCTTC.